Shown below are 21 T cell receptor beta chains from a single sample sequenced in a study of vaccination and CD4 T cells after COVID-19. Treatment meaning: roughly ten-day PBMC culture with coronavirus spike peptide pools or control peptides (ViraFEST assay). Once obtained from cultured CD4+ T cells, the DNA was sequenced using the Oncomine TCR Beta short-read assay. One entry per CDR3 protein, called by TCRdb with MiXCR from the PCR reads. Among more than 20,000 distinct CDR3 sequences listed, less than 50% were seen once. Their recognized antigens are unknown. The sample was CD4+ T cells from blood, cultured in vitro, taken before SARS-CoV-2 vaccination. The receptors originated from a human donor who had recovered from COVID-19.

The chain is built from TRBV5-1 and TRBJ1-1; D call uncertain. V lost 4 bases and J 1 base, leaving 11 bases between the germline ends. The CDR3 extends over 14 amino acids. Germline CDR1 is SGHRS and CDR2 is YFSETQ. CDR3 nucleotide sequence: TGCGCCAGCAGCACAGAACCGGGGAACACTGAAGCTTTCTTT. It is translated as CASSTEPGNTEAFF.

This sequence joins TRBV20-1 and TRBJ2-1; 10 bases fit TRBD2. The CDR3 has 16 residues. V trimming: 6 bases; J trimming: 4 bases; junction bases outside the gene matches: 12. Germline CDR1 and CDR2: DFQATT and SNEGSKA (reference sequence). The CDR3 DNA reads as TGCAGTGCCACCCCATTAGCGGGGGGAGTTTACAATGAGCAGTTCTTC. This sequence encodes CSATPLAGGVYNEQFF.

The chain is built from TRBV11-2 and TRBJ2-5; TRBD2 aligns across 15 bases. V lost 6 bases to trimming and J lost 5 bases; unmatched junction nucleotides: 1. Germline lookup yields CDR1 SGHAT and CDR2 FQNNGV. The CDR3 extends over 14 amino acids. This CDR3 is CASRGLAGGETQYF. The CDR3 nucleotides are TGTGCCAGCAGAGGACTAGCGGGGGGGGAGACCCAGTACTTC.

The rearrangement uses TRBV7-3 and TRBJ1-1; 7 positions match TRBD1. The CDR3 contains 14 residues. The germline gives CDR1 SGHTA, CDR2 FQGTGA. Trimming took 0 bases from V and 4 from J; bases not matched to a gene: 2. The CDR3 spells CASSLTGQSTEAFF. DNA of the CDR3: TGTGCCAGCAGCTTAACGGGACAGAGCACTGAAGCTTTCTTT.

This clonotype was detected only a few times. The chain is built from TRBV6-2 or TRBV6-3 and TRBJ2-5; unclear D gene. This CDR3 spans 13 amino acids. Deletions cut 6 bases from V and 5 bases from J, with 13 bases between. The germline V gene has CDR1 MNHEY and CDR2 SVGEGT. Written as DNA, the CDR3 is TGTGCCAGCAGAGCCGGAGTTGAGGAGACCCAGTACTTC. Translation: CASRAGVEETQYF.

V is TRBV15 and J is TRBJ2-1, with 8 bases fitting TRBD1. The germline V gene encodes CDR1 LNHNV and CDR2 YYDKDF (reference sequence). The V and J ends lost 1 base and 5 bases, in that order; junction bases with no gene match: 7. The CDR3 spans 16 residues. The CDR3 region has the DNA TGTGCCACCAGCAGAGTTGGGCAGGGGGCCGACAATGAGCAGTTCTTC. Its protein is CATSRVGQGADNEQFF.

CDR3 loop: CASSQEPPREHTGELFF. The CDR3 nucleotides are TGCGCCAGCAGCCAAGAACCGCCCCGGGAGCACACCGGGGAGCTGTTTTTT. The chain joins TRBV4-3 to TRBJ2-2, with D tentatively TRBD2 (6 bases). The CDR3 contains 17 residues. The germline V gene encodes CDR1 LGHNA and CDR2 YSLEER. Trimming pared 0 bases from V and 3 bases from J, leaving 14 bases between.

The chain links TRBV19 to TRBJ1-1, with D uncertain. The CDR3 spans 14 residues. CDR1 LNHDA and CDR2 SQIVND come from the germline V gene (reference sequence). V shed 4 bases and J shed 5 bases, with 14 bases lying between them. This chain's CDR3 is CASSRSPRVTEAFF. CDR3 DNA sequence: TGTGCCAGTAGTAGGTCACCAAGGGTGACTGAAGCTTTCTTT.

This clonotype occurred a few times. The chain has TRBV2 and TRBJ1-1; perhaps TRBD1 as D (5 bases). Germline V gene lookup returns CDR1 SNHLY and CDR2 FYNNEI. The CDR3 contains 11 residues. The V end lost 9 bases, the J end lost 3 bases, and 8 bases lay between the germline ends. The CDR3 sequence is CARGVDTEAFF. CDR3 nucleotide sequence: TGTGCCAGGGGGGTCGACACTGAAGCTTTCTTT.

The V and J genes are TRBV11-2 and TRBJ2-2; 8 positions match TRBD1. CDR3 size: 15 residues. Germline CDR1 and CDR2: SGHAT and FQNNGV. Trimming took 5 bases from V and 6 from J; bases not matched to a gene: 8. The CDR3 bases are TGTGCCAGCAGCATGGACAGGGCTAATCCCGGGGAGCTGTTTTTT. Translated, it gives CASSMDRANPGELFF.

The rearrangement links TRBV4-3 to TRBJ2-5; D is unclear. This CDR3 is 13 amino acids long. V lost 0 bases and J lost 5, with 7 bases in between. Germline V CDR1 and CDR2: LGHNA, YSLEER. The CDR3 region has the DNA TGCGCCAGCAGCCAAGAACTTAGGGAGACCCAGTACTTC. Protein product: CASSQELRETQYF.

J is TRBJ1-3 and V is TRBV15; D not certain. The CDR3 has 15 amino acids. The V and J ends lost 5 bases and 0 bases respectively, with 11 bases between them. Germline V gene lookup returns CDR1 LNHNV and CDR2 YYDKDF (reference sequence). CDR3 sequence: CATSPTFRSGNTIYF. The CDR3 DNA reads TGTGCCACCAGCCCGACTTTCCGCTCTGGAAACACCATATATTTT. Full variable domain (remainder filled in from reference TRBV15 and TRBJ1-3): DAMVIQNPRYQVTQFGKPVTLSCSQTLNHNVMYWYQQKSSQAPKLLFHYYDKDFNNEADTPDNFQSRRPNTSFCFLDIRSPGLGDTAMYLCATSPTFRSGNTIYFGEGSWLTVV.

This clonotype was seen once. V gene TRBV28 combines with J gene TRBJ1-1; TRBD1 agrees at 7 bases. V gave up 4 bases and J gave up 5 bases; unmatched junction bases: 16. The CDR3 spans 17 residues. Germline V lookup: CDR1 MDHEN, CDR2 SYDVKM. CDR3: CASSSYGDSSHRTEAFF. CDR3 coding DNA: TGTGCCAGCAGTTCTTACGGGGACAGCTCTCATCGGACTGAAGCTTTCTTT.

The chain recombines TRBV6-1 with TRBJ1-4, with D maybe TRBD1 (5 bases). The CDR3 is 13 residues long. CDR1 and CDR2 (germline): MNHNS, SASEGT. Between the trimmed V and J ends, which lost 7 bases and 3 bases, there was a span of 9 bases. CDR3 coding DNA: TGTGCCAGCATTACGGGACCTAATGAAAAACTGTTTTTT. Encoded protein: CASITGPNEKLFF.

For this clonotype: The junction does not match germline at one end; this may be a read error. The genes are TRBV27 and TRBJ2-7, with 8 nucleotides matching TRBD1. Germline V gene data show CDR1 as MNHEY and CDR2 as SMNVEV (reference sequence). This CDR3 is built from 17 residues. This CDR3 is CASSLRPTGALFYEQCF. The CDR3 region has the DNA TGTGCCAGCAGTTTACGCCCGACAGGGGCTCTCTTCTACGAGCAGTGCTTC.

This chain uses TRBV7-9 with TRBJ1-4; 8 nucleotides agree with TRBD1. This CDR3 has 13 amino acids. Germline values: CDR1 SEHNR, CDR2 FQNEAQ (reference sequence). J lost 8 bases, V lost 3 bases, and 2 bases had no gene match. CDR3 bases: TGTGCCAGCAGCTTTGACAGGGGCGAAAAACTGTTTTTT. Translation: CASSFDRGEKLFF.

This clonotype is judged medium-sized. The V gene is TRBV15, the J gene TRBJ1-1; 7 bases map to TRBD1. V shed 4 bases, J shed 11 bases, and the junction held 13 bases outside the gene matches. The CDR3 runs 14 residues. CDR1 is LNHNV, CDR2 YYDKDF, per germline (reference sequence). The CDR3 loop reads CATSTRTTGVGAFF. In DNA, the CDR3 is TGTGCCACCAGCACCCGGACAACAGGGGTTGGCGCTTTCTTT. Full variable domain (rest looked up from reference TRBV15 and TRBJ1-1): DAMVIQNPRYQVTQFGKPVTLSCSQTLNHNVMYWYQQKSSQAPKLLFHYYDKDFNNEADTPDNFQSRRPNTSFCFLDIRSPGLGDTAMYLCATSTRTTGVGAFFGQGTRLTVV.

This clonotype has just a few counts. J is TRBJ1-1 and V is TRBV11-3; maybe TRBD1 (5 bases). The germline V and J ends were trimmed by 3 bases and 7 bases, with 18 bases remaining between them. The CDR3 length is 15 residues. Germline CDR1 SGHNT, CDR2 YENEEA. The CDR3 loop is CASSFSSTDNYEAFF. Written as DNA, the CDR3 is TGTGCCAGCAGCTTTTCCTCAACGGACAACTATGAAGCTTTCTTT.

This clonotype appeared a few times. V gene TRBV20-1 combines with J gene TRBJ2-3; no reliable D call. From germline, CDR1 is DFQATT and CDR2 SNEGSKA (reference sequence). CDR3 length: 12 amino acids. V gave up 3 bases and J gave up 6 bases, with 10 bases separating them. The CDR3 loop is CSASLLQDTQYF. As DNA, the CDR3 is TGCAGTGCTAGTCTCTTGCAGGATACGCAGTATTTT.

The rearrangement links TRBV20-1 to TRBJ1-3; 10 bases map to TRBD1. V shed 5 bases, J shed 0 bases, and the junction held 7 bases outside the gene matches. The germline gives CDR1 DFQATT, CDR2 SNEGSKA (reference sequence). The CDR3 has 16 amino acids. CDR3 loop: CSASRTGGTSGNTIYF. The CDR3 nucleotides read TGCAGTGCTTCCAGGACAGGGGGGACCTCTGGAAACACCATATATTTT.

The rearrangement joins TRBV20-1 to TRBJ2-7, with unresolved D. The CDR3 runs 15 residues. From germline, CDR1 is DFQATT and CDR2 SNEGSKA (reference sequence). V dropped 3 bases and J dropped 4 bases, with 19 bases sitting between them. The CDR3 protein is CSARGHFIGSYEQYF. DNA for the CDR3: TGCAGTGCTAGGGGCCATTTTATCGGATCGTACGAGCAGTACTTC.